This record looks at one T cell receptor beta chain sequence and its context. Its antigen is currently unknown. Primers included in the PCR were 60 Vbeta and 13 Jbeta primers. Some clones are missing from TCRdb's copy, which holds only in-frame ones; the method was immunoSEQ multiplex PCR. This table has around 120,000 clones, 60% to 85% appearing once. This sample stems from a study of cytomegalovirus exposure and HLA in healthy donors. Study conclusions and caveats: Cytomegalovirus status, reportedly, was diagnosed with high specificity and sensitivity by the classifier. Prior analysis indicated that the majority of TCR beta V segments exhibited productivity approximately 87% or approximately 30% of the time. Accurate prediction of most subjects' HLA-A and HLA-B alleles from TCR beta sequences was reported. Investigators reported 150 to 200 TCR beta chains as tied to cytomegalovirus.

Germline loops: CDR1 SGDLS, CDR2 YYNGEE. After removal of 0 bases from V and 5 bases from J, the junction contained 4 bases not matched to a gene. CDR3 length: 14 residues. This clonotype originated in a young man in good health and CMV-seronegative. The rearrangement links TRBV9 to TRBJ2-5; TRBD1 matches 7 bases. The sequencing input was PBMCs. The CDR3 spells CASSVARGRETQYF. CDR3 in DNA: TGTGCCAGCAGCGTAGCAAGGGGGCGTGAGACCCAGTACTTC.